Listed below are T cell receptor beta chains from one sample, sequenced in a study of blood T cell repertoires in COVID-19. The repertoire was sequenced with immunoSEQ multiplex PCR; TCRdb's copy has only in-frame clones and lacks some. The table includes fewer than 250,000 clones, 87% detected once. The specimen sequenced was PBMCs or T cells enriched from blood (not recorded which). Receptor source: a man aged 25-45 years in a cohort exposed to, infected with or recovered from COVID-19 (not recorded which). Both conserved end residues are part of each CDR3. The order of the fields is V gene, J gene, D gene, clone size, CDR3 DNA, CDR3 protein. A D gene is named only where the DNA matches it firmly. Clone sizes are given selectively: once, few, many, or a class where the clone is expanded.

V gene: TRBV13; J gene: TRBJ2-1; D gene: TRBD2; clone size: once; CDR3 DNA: TGTGCCAGCAGCTTAGGAGTTGGACTAGCGGGAGTGAATGAGCAGTTCTTC; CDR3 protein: CASSLGVGLAGVNEQFF
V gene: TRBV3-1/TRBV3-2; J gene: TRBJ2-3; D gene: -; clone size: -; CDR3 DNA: TGTGCCAGCAGCCAGATACTCCGAGATACGCAGTATTTT; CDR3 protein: CASSQILRDTQYF
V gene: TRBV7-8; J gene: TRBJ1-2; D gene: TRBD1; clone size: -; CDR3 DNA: TGTGCCAGCAGCCTCCGAGGGCAGGGGGCCTATGGCTACACCTTC; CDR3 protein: CASSLRGQGAYGYTF
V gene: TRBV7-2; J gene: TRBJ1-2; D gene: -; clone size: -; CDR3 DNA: TGTGCCAGCAGCCAACGTCTAGTTCACTATGGCTACACCTTC; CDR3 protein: CASSQRLVHYGYTF
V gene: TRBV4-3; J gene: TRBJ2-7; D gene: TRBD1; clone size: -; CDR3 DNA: TGCGCCAGCAGCCATACCGGGACAGGGTCTCCCGAGCAGTACTTC; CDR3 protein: CASSHTGTGSPEQYF
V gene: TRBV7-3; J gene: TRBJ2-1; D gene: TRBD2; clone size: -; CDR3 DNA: TGTGCCAGCAGCGGAAGCGGGGATGAGCAGTTCTTC; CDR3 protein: CASSGSGDEQFF
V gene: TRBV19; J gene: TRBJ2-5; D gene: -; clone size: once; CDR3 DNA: TGTGCCAGTAGTATTAGTCCTCGGGAGACCCAGTACTTC; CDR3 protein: CASSISPRETQYF
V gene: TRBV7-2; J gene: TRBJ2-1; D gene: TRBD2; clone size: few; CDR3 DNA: TGTGCCAGCAGCTTAGTACCGGGGGGGCGCGGGGAGCAGTTCTTC; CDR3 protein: CASSLVPGGRGEQFF
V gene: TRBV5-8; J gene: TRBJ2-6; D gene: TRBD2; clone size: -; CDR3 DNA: TGTGCCAGCAGCTCGTACTTAGGACTAGCAAATTCTGGGGCCAACGTCCTGACTTTC; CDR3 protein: CASSSYLGLANSGANVLTF
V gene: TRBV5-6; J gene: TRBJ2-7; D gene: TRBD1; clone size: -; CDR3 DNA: TGTGCCAGCAGCTTGTTCGGGCAGGGGGACCACGAGCAGTACTTC; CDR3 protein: CASSLFGQGDHEQYF
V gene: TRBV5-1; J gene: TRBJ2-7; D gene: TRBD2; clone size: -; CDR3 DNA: TGCGCCAGCAGCTTTAGCGGGAGCTCCTACGAGCAGTACTTC; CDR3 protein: CASSFSGSSYEQYF
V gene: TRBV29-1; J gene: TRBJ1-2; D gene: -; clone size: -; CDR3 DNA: TGCAGCGTTGGTGGCCAGATCGGGAACTATGGCTACACCTTC; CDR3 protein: CSVGGQIGNYGYTF
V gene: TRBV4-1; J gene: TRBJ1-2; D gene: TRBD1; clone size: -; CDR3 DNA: TGCGCCAGCAGCCAAGTCTCTGGACAGGGCTATGGCTACACCTTC; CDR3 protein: CASSQVSGQGYGYTF
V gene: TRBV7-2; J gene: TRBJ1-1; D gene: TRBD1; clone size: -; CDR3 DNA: TGTGCCAGCAGCCGGTCCGGGACAGGGAGTCTTAACACTGAAGCTTTCTTT; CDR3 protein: CASSRSGTGSLNTEAFF
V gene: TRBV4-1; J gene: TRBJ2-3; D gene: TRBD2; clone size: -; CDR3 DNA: TGCGCCAGCAGCCAAGATCGAAGTGGGATGGGAGGGAACACAGATACGCAGTATTTT; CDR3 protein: CASSQDRSGMGGNTDTQYF
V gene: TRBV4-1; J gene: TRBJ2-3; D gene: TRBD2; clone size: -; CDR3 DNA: TGCGCCAGCAGCCAAGAAGCGTCTAGCGGGAGGTCAGATACGCAGTATTTT; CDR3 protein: CASSQEASSGRSDTQYF
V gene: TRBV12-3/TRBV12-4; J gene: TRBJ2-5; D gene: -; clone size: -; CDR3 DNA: TGTGCCAGCAGTTTCCGTAAAGAGACCCAGTACTTC; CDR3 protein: CASSFRKETQYF
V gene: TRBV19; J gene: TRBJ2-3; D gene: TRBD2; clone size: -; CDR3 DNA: TGTGCCAGTAGTATCGAGCTAGCGGGCGCTAGCACAGATACGCAGTATTTT; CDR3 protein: CASSIELAGASTDTQYF
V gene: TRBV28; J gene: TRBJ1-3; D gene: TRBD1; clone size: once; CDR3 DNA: TGTGCCAGCAGTGCCACCGGGACAGCGGAAAACACCATATATTTT; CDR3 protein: CASSATGTAENTIYF
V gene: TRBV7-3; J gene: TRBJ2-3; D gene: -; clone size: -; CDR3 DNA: TGTGCCAGCAGTTTTTCATTACCGGGGATCCGCACAGATACGCAGTATTTT; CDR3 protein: CASSFSLPGIRTDTQYF